One T cell receptor (beta chain) is described in this entry. The data were taken from a study of shared clonotypes between healthy human individuals. The data were produced by immunoSEQ multiplex PCR, yet TCRdb's version contains in-frame clones alone and is incomplete. Counted here are roughly 1 million clones, 65% to 80% occurring once; the ten biggest clones make up about 1.5%. This clonotype was obtained from a man aged 18 to 29 in good health. The specimen sequenced was memory CD4+ T cells sorted from blood. Subset given: CD45RA-negative fraction.

Here the CDR3 DNA reads TGTGCCAGCAGGTGGACTAGCGGGAAGGAGCAGTACTTC. It encodes CASRWTSGKEQYF. This chain connects TRBV6-5 to TRBJ2-7, with 12 bases aligning to TRBD2. This CDR3 has 13 amino acids. Germline V gene sequence: CDR1 MNHEY, CDR2 SVGAGI. The trim removed 6 bases at V and 7 bases at J, leaving 4 bases unmatched.